This T cell receptor beta chain was identified during a study of cytomegalovirus exposure and HLA in healthy donors. This CDR3 contains 15 residues. Trimming cost V 5 bases and J 6 bases, with 17 bases left between them. CDR1 SGHNT and CDR2 YYREEE come from the germline V gene (reference sequence). Primers included in the PCR were 60 Vbeta and 13 Jbeta primers. Under the authors' procedure: It was a later analysis that counted about 80 million unique TCR beta chains, of which some 12 million were shared. Sequencing was performed with immunoSEQ multiplex PCR; in TCRdb, only in-frame clones are kept and a portion is missing. That table gives V, J and clone size, and the DNA gave D and trimming. Of 100,000 to 120,000 clones detected, 80% appear once; the ten largest clones hold 2.5% to 3%. There are a few counts of this clone.

This sequence joins TRBV5-4 and TRBJ2-2; D perhaps matches TRBD2 (7 bases). This receptor was identified in a woman aged 55-70 years in good health and CMV-seropositive. Sequenced: PBMCs. The CDR3 reads CASRAAGGRPGELFF. CDR3 coding DNA: TGTGCCAGCAGGGCAGCCGGGGGGCGCCCCGGGGAGCTGTTTTTT.